A selection of T cell receptor beta chains follows, all from one sample in a study of neoadjuvant nivolumab and ipilimumab in lung cancer. Here immunoSEQ multiplex PCR was the method, and the copy in TCRdb shows in-frame clones only, minus some. The sample shows 25,000 to 30,000 clones, about 81% of them seen only once. The sequencing used tumor tissue, collected after neoadjuvant nivolumab, alone or with ipilimumab, at or shortly before surgery. These TCRs come from an adult with non-small cell lung cancer. CDR3s include the opening cysteine and the closing phenylalanine or tryptophan. Fields, in order: V gene, clone size, J gene, D gene, CDR3 protein, CDR3 DNA. A D gene is named only where the DNA matches it firmly. Size values are once, few and many counts, or a class for expanded clones, and some rows have none.

TRBV11-2	.	TRBJ2-1	TRBD1	CASSFGDRVYNEQFF	TGTGCCAGCAGCTTCGGGGACAGGGTATACAATGAGCAGTTCTTC
TRBV5-1	few	TRBJ1-2	.	CASSPGGSSNYGYTF	TGCGCCAGCAGCCCCGGGGGGAGTTCTAACTATGGCTACACCTTC
TRBV13	few	TRBJ2-1	TRBD2	CASSLRGTSGYLPFF	TGTGCCAGCAGCTTAAGGGGGACTAGCGGGTACTTGCCGTTCTTC
TRBV18	.	TRBJ2-3	.	CASSPPLAEEIDTQYF	TGTGCCAGCTCACCGCCGTTGGCAGAGGAGATAGATACGCAGTATTTT
TRBV27	few	TRBJ2-7	TRBD1	CASSLKGTGGRYEQYF	TGTGCCAGCAGTTTAAAAGGGACAGGGGGCCGATACGAGCAGTACTTC
TRBV29-1	.	TRBJ2-7	.	CSVESPSYEQYF	TGCAGCGTTGAATCACCATCCTACGAGCAGTACTTC
TRBV20-1	.	TRBJ2-1	.	CSARPLGEQFF	TGCAGTGCTAGACCTTTAGGGGAGCAGTTCTTC
TRBV19	.	TRBJ2-6	.	CASSMGRSGGSGANVLTF	TGTGCCAGTAGTATGGGCCGGTCCGGGGGCTCTGGGGCCAACGTCCTGACTTTC
TRBV7-6	.	TRBJ2-7	TRBD2	CASSLGEGPYEQYF	TGTGCCAGCAGCTTAGGGGAGGGCCCCTACGAGCAGTACTTC
TRBV29-1	.	TRBJ1-2	.	CSVEDWTATGEGYTF	TGCAGCGTTGAAGACTGGACCGCTACCGGGGAGGGCTACACCTTC
TRBV11-2	.	TRBJ2-5	.	CASSLMMAGIEETQYF	TGTGCCAGCAGTTTAATGATGGCGGGGATCGAAGAGACCCAGTACTTC
TRBV18	.	TRBJ2-3	.	CASSPALDTQYF	TGTGCCAGCTCACCGGCCTTAGATACGCAGTATTTT
TRBV7-2	.	TRBJ1-4	.	CASSFFATNEKLFF	TGTGCCAGCAGCTTCTTTGCAACTAATGAAAAACTGTTTTTT
TRBV6-5	.	TRBJ2-5	.	CASSYSMPSVETQYF	TGTGCCAGCAGTTACTCGATGCCTAGCGTAGAGACCCAGTACTTC
TRBV28	.	TRBJ2-3	.	CASSLDSYTDTQYF	TGTGCCAGCAGCTTGGACAGTTACACAGATACGCAGTATTTT
TRBV11-2	.	TRBJ1-5	.	CASSFEQIQPQHF	TGTGCCAGCAGCTTTGAACAGATACAGCCCCAGCATTTT
TRBV30	.	TRBJ2-7	.	CAWIPPGAYEQYF	TGTGCCTGGATTCCCCCCGGGGCCTACGAGCAGTACTTC
TRBV18	.	TRBJ1-1	.	CASSPGMGGTDTEAFF	TGTGCCAGCTCACCGGGTATGGGGGGAACGGACACTGAAGCTTTCTTT
TRBV30	few	TRBJ1-2	.	CAWSQGVRDGYTF	TGTGCCTGGAGTCAGGGTGTTCGGGATGGCTACACCTTC
TRBV27	.	TRBJ1-1	.	CASSLSIGQYMNTEAFF	TGTGCCAGCAGTTTAAGTATAGGACAGTATATGAACACTGAAGCTTTCTTT
TRBV6-5	.	TRBJ2-1	.	CASSYLRGEQFF	TGTGCCAGCAGTTACCTCCGGGGGGAGCAGTTCTTC
TRBV7-6	.	TRBJ2-7	.	CASSLGASSRYEQYF	TGTGCCAGCAGCTTAGGGGCTAGTAGTCGCTACGAGCAGTACTTC
TRBV18	.	TRBJ2-1	.	CASSPDVDEQFF	TGTGCCAGCTCACCAGACGTGGATGAGCAGTTCTTC
TRBV6-1	few	TRBJ2-4	.	CASSDRLEGAKNIQYF	TGTGCCAGCAGTGACAGACTAGAAGGTGCCAAAAACATTCAGTACTTC
TRBV18	few	TRBJ2-3	.	CASSAQGSADTQYF	TGTGCCAGCTCAGCACAGGGTTCAGCCGATACGCAGTATTTT
TRBV7-8	.	TRBJ1-4	TRBD1	CASSLGGQVYEKLFF	TGTGCCAGCAGCTTAGGCGGACAGGTTTACGAAAAACTGTTTTTT
TRBV7-9	.	TRBJ2-7	.	CASSLDKGMGSYEQYF	TGTGCCAGCAGCTTAGATAAGGGAATGGGCTCCTACGAGCAGTACTTC
TRBV2	.	TRBJ2-6	.	CASLPGQRPAGANVLTF	TGTGCCAGCCTCCCCGGACAGAGGCCGGCTGGGGCCAACGTCCTGACTTTC
TRBV5-1	.	TRBJ1-2	.	CASSLAGTSGYTF	TGCGCCAGCAGCTTGGCCGGGACGTCGGGCTACACCTTC
TRBV5-1	.	TRBJ2-5	.	CASSLGQMIEETQYF	TGCGCCAGCAGCTTAGGACAGATGATTGAAGAGACCCAGTACTTC
TRBV27	.	TRBJ2-6	TRBD2	CASSLSGNSGANVLTF	TGTGCCAGCAGCCTAAGCGGGAACTCTGGGGCCAACGTCCTGACTTTC
TRBV6-5	.	TRBJ2-7	TRBD1	CASSYENRGYEQYF	TGTGCCAGCAGTTACGAAAACAGGGGCTACGAGCAGTACTTC
TRBV19	.	TRBJ2-3	TRBD1	CASSRRDRAIRTDTQYF	TGTGCCAGTAGTCGCCGGGACAGGGCGATTAGGACAGATACGCAGTATTTT
TRBV5-4	.	TRBJ2-2	TRBD2	CASSLHGRTSRGTGELFF	TGTGCCAGCAGCTTACATGGGCGGACTAGCCGGGGCACCGGGGAGCTGTTTTTT